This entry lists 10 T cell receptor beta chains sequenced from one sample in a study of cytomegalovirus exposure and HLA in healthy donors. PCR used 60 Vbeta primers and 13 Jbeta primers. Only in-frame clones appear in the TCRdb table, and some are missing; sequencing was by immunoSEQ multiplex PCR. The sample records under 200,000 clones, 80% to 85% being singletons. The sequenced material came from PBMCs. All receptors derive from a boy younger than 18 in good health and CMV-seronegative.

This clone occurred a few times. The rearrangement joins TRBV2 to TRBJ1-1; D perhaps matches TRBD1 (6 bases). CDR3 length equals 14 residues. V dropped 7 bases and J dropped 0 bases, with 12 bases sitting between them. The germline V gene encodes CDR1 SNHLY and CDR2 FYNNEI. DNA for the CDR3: TGTGCCAGCACGGACAGTCCCATGAACACTGAAGCTTTCTTT. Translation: CASTDSPMNTEAFF.

CDR3 sequence reads: CASSLTPGLAGGETQYF. The CDR3, as DNA: TGTGCCAGCAGCTTGACGCCGGGACTAGCGGGGGGGGAGACCCAGTACTTC. The chain has TRBV5-4 and TRBJ2-5, with 16 nucleotides matching TRBD2. V lost 1 base to trimming and J lost 5 bases; unmatched junction nucleotides: 5. This CDR3 has 17 amino acids. CDR1 and CDR2 (germline): SGHNT, YYREEE (reference sequence).

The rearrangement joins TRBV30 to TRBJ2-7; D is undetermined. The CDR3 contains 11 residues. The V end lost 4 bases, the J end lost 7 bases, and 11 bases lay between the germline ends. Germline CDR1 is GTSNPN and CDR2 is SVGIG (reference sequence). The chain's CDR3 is CAWTGVVEQYF. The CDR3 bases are TGTGCCTGGACTGGAGTGGTTGAGCAGTACTTC.

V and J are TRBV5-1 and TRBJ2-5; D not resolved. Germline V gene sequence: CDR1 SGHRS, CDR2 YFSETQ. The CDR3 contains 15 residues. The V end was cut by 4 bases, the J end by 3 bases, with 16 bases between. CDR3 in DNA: TGCGCCAGCAGCACTCGGCGGCCAATGGAAGAGACCCAGTACTTC. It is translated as CASSTRRPMEETQYF.

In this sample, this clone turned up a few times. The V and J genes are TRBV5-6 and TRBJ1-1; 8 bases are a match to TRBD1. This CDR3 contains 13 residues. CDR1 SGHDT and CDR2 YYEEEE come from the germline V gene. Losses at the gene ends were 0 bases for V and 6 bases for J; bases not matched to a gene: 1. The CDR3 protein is CASSLGQGSEAFF. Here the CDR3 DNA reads TGTGCCAGCAGCTTGGGACAGGGGTCTGAAGCTTTCTTT.

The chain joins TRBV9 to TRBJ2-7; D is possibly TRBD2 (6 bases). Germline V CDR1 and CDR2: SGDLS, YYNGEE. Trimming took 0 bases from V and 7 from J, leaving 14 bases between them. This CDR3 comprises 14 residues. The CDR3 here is CASSVVPGEREQYF. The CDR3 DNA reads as TGTGCCAGCAGCGTAGTCCCGGGAGAGAGGGAGCAGTACTTC.

In DNA, the CDR3 is TGCGCCAGCAGCCTGCAGGGGTTCGGCGGGGAGCTGTTTTTT. It encodes CASSLQGFGGELFF. The V call is TRBV4-3, the J call TRBJ2-2, with D perhaps TRBD1 (6 bases). The CDR3 totals 14 residues. With 4 bases removed from V and 7 bases from J, the gap between germline ends came to 13 bases. Germline values: CDR1 LGHNA, CDR2 YSLEER.

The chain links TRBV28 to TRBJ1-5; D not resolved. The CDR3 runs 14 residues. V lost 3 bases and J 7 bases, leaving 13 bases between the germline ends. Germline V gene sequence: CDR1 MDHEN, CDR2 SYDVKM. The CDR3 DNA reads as TGTGCCAGCAGTTTCAGGATCCGGGGACAGCCCCAGCATTTT. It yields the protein CASSFRIRGQPQHF.

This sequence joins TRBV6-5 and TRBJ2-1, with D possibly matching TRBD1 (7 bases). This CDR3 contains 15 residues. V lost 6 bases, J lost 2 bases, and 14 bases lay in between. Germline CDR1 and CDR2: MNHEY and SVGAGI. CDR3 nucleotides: TGTGCCAGCAGGGCGGGACAGCTTCCCTACAATGAGCAGTTCTTC. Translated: CASRAGQLPYNEQFF.

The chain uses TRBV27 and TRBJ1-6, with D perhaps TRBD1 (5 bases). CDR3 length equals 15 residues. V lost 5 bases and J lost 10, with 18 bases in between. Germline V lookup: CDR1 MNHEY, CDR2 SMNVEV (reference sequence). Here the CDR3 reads CASSPRAGRSSPLHF. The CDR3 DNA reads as TGTGCCAGCAGTCCCCGGGCAGGGCGGTCGTCACCCCTCCACTTT.